The present TCR beta chain was sequenced within a study of T-cell reconstitution after alpha-beta-depleted transplantation in children. With V trimmed by 4 bases and J by 5 bases, 9 bases remained unmatched. The CDR3 consists of 16 residues. The germline CDR1 and CDR2 sequences are SGHRS and YFSETQ. Library preparation (for TCRbeta) was performed with unique molecular identifiers. From the PCR reads, TCRdb called clonotypes with MiXCR, one entry per CDR3 protein. The sample consists of fewer than 1 million distinct CDR3 sequences, 16% of them appearing once. The TCR comes from a male patient under 18 who had a stem cell transplant for acute lymphoblastic leukemia, so the T cells may come from the graft donor. The input for sequencing was PBMCs, mostly from graft donor cells, taken 360 days after TCRalphabeta/CD19-depleted stem cell transplant. This chain connects TRBV5-1 to TRBJ2-7, with 13 bases fitting TRBD2. CDR3 nucleotides: TGCGCCAGCAGCCTCCCCGGGACTAGCGGGACCCACGAGCAGTACTTC. Protein: CASSLPGTSGTHEQYF.